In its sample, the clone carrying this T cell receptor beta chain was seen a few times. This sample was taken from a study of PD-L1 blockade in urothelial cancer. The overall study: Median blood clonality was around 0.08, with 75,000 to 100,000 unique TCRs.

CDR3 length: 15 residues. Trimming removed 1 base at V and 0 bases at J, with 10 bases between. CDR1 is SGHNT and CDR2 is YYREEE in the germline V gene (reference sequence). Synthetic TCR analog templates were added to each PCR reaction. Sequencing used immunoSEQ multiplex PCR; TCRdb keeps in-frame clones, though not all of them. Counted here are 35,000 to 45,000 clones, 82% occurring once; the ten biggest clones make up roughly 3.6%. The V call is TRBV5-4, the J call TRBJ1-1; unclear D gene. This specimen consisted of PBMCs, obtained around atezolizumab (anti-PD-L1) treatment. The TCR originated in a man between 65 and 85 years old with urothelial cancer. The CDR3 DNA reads TGTGCCAGCAGCTTGAGGTTCGGGTTGAACACTGAAGCTTTCTTT. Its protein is CASSLRFGLNTEAFF. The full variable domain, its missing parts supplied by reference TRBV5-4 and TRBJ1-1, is ETGVTQSPTHLIKTRGQQVTLRCSSQSGHNTVSWYQQALGQGPQFIFQYYREEENGRGNFPPRFSGLQFPNYSSELNVNALELDDSALYLCASSLRFGLNTEAFFGQGTRLTVV.